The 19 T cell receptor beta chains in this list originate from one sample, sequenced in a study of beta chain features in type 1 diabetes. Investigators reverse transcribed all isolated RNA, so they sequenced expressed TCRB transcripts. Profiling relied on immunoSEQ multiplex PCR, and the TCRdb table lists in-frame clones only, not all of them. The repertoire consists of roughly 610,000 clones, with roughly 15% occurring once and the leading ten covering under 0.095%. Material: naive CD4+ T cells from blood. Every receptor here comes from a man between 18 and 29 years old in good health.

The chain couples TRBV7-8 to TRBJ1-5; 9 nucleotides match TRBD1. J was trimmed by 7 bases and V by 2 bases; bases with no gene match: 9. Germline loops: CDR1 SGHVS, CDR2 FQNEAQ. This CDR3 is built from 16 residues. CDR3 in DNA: TGTGCCAGCAGCTTAAGGGGGGACAGGGATTCCCAGCCCCAGCATTTT. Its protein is CASSLRGDRDSQPQHF.

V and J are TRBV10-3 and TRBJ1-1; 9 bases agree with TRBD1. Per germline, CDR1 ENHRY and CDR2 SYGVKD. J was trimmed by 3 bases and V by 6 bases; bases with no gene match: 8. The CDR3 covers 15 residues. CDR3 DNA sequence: TGTGCCATCAGCAAACTCCGGGACAGGGACACTGAAGCTTTCTTT. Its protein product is CAISKLRDRDTEAFF.

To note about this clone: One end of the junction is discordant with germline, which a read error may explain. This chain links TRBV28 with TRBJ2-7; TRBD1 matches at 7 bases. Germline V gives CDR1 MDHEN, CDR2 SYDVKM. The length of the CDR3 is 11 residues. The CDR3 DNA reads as TGTGCCAGCGCGGCACCGGGACAGCTGTCTTTC. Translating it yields CASAAPGQLSF.

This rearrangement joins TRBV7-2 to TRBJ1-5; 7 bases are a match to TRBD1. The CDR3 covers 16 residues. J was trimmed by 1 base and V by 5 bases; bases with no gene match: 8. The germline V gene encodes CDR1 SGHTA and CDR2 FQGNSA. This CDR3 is CASSATGAGSNQPQHF. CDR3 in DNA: TGTGCCAGCAGCGCAACAGGGGCAGGGAGCAATCAGCCCCAGCATTTT.

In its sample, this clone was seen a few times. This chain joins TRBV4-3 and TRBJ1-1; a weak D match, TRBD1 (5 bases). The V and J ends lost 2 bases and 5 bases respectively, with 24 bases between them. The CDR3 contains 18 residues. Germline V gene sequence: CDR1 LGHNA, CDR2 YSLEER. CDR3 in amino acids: CASSQNHLTGGDRTEAFF. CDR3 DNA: TGCGCCAGCAGCCAAAACCACCTAACAGGAGGGGATCGTACTGAAGCTTTCTTT.

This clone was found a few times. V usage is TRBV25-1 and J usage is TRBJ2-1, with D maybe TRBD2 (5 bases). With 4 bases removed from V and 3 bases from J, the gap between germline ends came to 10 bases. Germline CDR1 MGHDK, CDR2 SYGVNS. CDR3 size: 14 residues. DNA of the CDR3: TGTGCCAGCAGTGTTTCTAGCTTCTACAATGAGCAGTTCTTC. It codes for CASSVSSFYNEQFF. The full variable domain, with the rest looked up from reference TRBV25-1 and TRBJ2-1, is EADIYQTPRYLVIGTGKKITLECSQTMGHDKMYWYQQDPGMELHLIHYSYGVNSTEKGDLSSESTVSRIRTEHFPLTLESARPSHTSQYLCASSVSSFYNEQFFGPGTRLTVL.

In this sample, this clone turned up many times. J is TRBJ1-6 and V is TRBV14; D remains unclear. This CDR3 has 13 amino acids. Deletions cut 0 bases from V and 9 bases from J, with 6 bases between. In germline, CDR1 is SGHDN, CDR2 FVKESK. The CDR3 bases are TGTGCCAGCAGCCAAGATTGGGGTTCACCCCTCCACTTT. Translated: CASSQDWGSPLHF.

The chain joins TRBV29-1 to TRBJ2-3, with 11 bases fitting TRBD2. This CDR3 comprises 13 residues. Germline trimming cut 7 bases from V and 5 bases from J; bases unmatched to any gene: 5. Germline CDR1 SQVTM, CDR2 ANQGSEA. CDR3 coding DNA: TGCAGCGAAGTAGCGGGGGGGCAAGATACGCAGTATTTT. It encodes CSEVAGGQDTQYF.

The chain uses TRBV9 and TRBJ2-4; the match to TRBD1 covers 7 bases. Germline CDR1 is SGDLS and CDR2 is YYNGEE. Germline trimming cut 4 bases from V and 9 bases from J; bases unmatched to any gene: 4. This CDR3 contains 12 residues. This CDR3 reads CASSPRQGIQYF. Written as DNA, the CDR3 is TGTGCCAGCAGCCCAAGACAGGGCATTCAGTACTTC.

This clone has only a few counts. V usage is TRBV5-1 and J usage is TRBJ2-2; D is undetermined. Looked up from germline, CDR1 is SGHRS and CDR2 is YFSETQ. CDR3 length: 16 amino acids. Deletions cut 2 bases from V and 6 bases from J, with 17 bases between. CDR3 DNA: TGCGCCAGCAGCTTAAACAGTCCAGTTGGATCCGGGGAGCTGTTTTTT. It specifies CASSLNSPVGSGELFF.

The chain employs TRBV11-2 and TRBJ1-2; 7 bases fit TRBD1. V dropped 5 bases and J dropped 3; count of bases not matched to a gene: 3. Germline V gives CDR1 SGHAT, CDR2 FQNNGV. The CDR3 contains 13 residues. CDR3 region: CASSQTGDYGYTF. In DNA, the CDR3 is TGTGCCAGCAGCCAAACAGGGGACTATGGCTACACCTTC.

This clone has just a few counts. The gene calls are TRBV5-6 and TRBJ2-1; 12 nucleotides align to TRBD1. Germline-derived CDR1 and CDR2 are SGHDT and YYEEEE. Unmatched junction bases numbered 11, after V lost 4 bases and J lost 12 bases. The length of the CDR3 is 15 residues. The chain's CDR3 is CASSARDRGRNLQFF. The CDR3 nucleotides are TGTGCCAGCAGCGCCCGGGACAGGGGGCGGAATCTGCAGTTCTTC. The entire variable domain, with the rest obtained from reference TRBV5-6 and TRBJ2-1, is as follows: DAGVTQSPTHLIKTRGQQVTLRCSPKSGHDTVSWYQQALGQGPQFIFQYYEEEERQRGNFPDRFSGHQFPNYSSELNVNALLLGDSALYLCASSARDRGRNLQFFGPGTRLTVL.

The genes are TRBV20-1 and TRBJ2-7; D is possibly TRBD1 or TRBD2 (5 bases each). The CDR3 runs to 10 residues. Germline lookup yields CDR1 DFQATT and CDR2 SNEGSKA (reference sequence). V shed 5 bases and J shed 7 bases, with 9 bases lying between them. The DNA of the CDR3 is TGCAGTGCTGGGTGGGGGGAGCAGTACTTC. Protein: CSAGWGEQYF.

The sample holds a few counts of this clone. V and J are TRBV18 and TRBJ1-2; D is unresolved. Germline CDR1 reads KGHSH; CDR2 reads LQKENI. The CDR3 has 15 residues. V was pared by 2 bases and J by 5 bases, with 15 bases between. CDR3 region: CASSPWEGRGYGYTF. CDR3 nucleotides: TGTGCCAGCTCACCATGGGAGGGTAGAGGATATGGCTACACCTTC. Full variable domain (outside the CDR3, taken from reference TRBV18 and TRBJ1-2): NAGVMQNPRHLVRRRGQEARLRCSPMKGHSHVYWYRQLPEEGLKFMVYLQKENIIDESGMPKERFSAEFPKEGPSILRIQQVVRGDSAAYFCASSPWEGRGYGYTFGSGTRLTVV.

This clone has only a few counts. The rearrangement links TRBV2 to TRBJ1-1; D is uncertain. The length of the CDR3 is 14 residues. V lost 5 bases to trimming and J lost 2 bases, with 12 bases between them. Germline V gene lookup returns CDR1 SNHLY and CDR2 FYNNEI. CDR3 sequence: CASSTRPTNTEAFF. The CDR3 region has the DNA TGTGCCAGCAGTACAAGGCCCACAAACACTGAAGCTTTCTTT.

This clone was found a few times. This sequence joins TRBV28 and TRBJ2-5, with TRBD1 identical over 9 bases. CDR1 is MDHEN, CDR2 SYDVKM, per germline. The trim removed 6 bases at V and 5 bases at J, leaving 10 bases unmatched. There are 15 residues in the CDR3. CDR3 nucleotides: TGTGCCAGCAGGCCACAGGGGGCGGGTAGTGAGACCCAGTACTTC. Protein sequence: CASRPQGAGSETQYF.

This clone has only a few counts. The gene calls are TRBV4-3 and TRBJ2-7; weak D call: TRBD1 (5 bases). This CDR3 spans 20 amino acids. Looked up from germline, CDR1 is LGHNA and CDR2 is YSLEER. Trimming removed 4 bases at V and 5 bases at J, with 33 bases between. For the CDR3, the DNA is TGCGCCAGCAGCCCTGAATCTTTTATAGGAAACCGGAAGGGGTGCGACGAGCAGTACTTC. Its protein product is CASSPESFIGNRKGCDEQYF.

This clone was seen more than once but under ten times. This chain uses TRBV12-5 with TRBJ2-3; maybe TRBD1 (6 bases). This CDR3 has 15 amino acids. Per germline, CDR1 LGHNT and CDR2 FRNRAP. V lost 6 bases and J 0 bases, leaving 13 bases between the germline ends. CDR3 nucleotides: TGTGCTAGTGGCTCCGGACAGTTAAGCACAGATACGCAGTATTTT. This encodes CASGSGQLSTDTQYF.

In nucleotides, the CDR3 is TGCAGCGTTGAAAGACAGGTAGACACTGAAGCTTTCTTT. It translates to CSVERQVDTEAFF. V usage is TRBV29-1 and J usage is TRBJ1-1, with D maybe TRBD1 (6 bases). Germline V lookup: CDR1 SQVTM, CDR2 ANQGSEA. The V and J ends lost 2 bases and 3 bases respectively, with 10 bases between them. The CDR3 is 13 amino acids.